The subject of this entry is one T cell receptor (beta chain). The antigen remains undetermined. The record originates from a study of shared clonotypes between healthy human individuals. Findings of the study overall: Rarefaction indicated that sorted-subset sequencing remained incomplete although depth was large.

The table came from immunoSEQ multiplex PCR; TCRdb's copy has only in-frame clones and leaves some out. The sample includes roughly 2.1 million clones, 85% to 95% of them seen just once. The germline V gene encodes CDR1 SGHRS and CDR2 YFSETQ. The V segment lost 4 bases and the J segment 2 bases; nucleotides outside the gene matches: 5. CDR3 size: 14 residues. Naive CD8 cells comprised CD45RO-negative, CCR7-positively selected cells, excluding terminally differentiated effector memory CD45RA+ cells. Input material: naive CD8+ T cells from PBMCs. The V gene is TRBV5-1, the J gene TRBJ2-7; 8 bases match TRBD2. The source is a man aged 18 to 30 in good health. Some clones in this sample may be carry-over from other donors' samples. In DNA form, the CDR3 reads TGCGCCAGCAGCGCGAGAGCGGGAGCCTACGAGCAGTACTTC. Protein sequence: CASSARAGAYEQYF.